The rows below give T cell receptor beta chains drawn from one sample of a study of blood T cell repertoires in COVID-19. Sequenced by immunoSEQ multiplex PCR; TCRdb stores in-frame clones only, minus some. This repertoire shows about 240,000 clones, just under 85% found once; its top ten account for roughly 9.6%. The sequenced sample was peripheral blood. The receptors come from a woman aged 80 or older with acute or convalescent COVID-19. CDR3s include the opening cysteine and the closing phenylalanine or tryptophan. A D gene is named only where the DNA matches it firmly. Some rows have no size entry. The others give once, few or many, or a class for an expanded clone.

size,J,D,V,DNA,CDR3
NA,TRBJ2-1,NA,TRBV18,TGTGCCAGCTCACCAAACAGGGAGAATGAGCAGTTCTTC,CASSPNRENEQFF
NA,TRBJ1-6,TRBD1,TRBV30,TGTGCCTGGACGGGACAGACTAATTCACCCCTCCACTTT,CAWTGQTNSPLHF
NA,TRBJ2-5,NA,TRBV9,TGTGCCAGCAGTGCCCGCGGGCCGGGGGATACCCAGTACTTC,CASSARGPGDTQYF
NA,TRBJ2-1,NA,TRBV11-2,TGTGCCAGCAGCTTAGTTAGGAGCTCCTACAATGAGCAGTTCTTC,CASSLVRSSYNEQFF
NA,TRBJ2-5,NA,TRBV9,TGTGCCAGCAGCGTAGGATCTTCCGGGGAGACCCAGTACTTC,CASSVGSSGETQYF
once,TRBJ2-1,NA,TRBV15,TGTGCCACCAGCATCCCCGCCGGGGTAAATGAGCAGTTCTTC,CATSIPAGVNEQFF
NA,TRBJ1-5,NA,TRBV21-1,TGTGCCAGCAGCCACCCGAAGGGGGCAGGGAGCAATCAGCCCCAGCATTTT,CASSHPKGAGSNQPQHF
NA,TRBJ2-2,NA,TRBV5-4,TGTGCCAGCAGCTTGGAAGTTGCGGGGGCCCTCACCGGGGAGCTGTTTTTT,CASSLEVAGALTGELFF
NA,TRBJ1-2,TRBD1,TRBV10-3,TGTGCCATCAGTGAGTCCGACAGGGATTGGTACTACACCTTC,CAISESDRDWYYTF
NA,TRBJ1-2,TRBD1,TRBV5-4,TGTGCCAGCAGCCCCGGGCCGGGACAGCACTATGGCTACACCTTC,CASSPGPGQHYGYTF
NA,TRBJ2-2,NA,TRBV18,TGTGCCAGCTCACCAGTTTCTAAGAGTACCGGGGAGCTGTTTTTT,CASSPVSKSTGELFF
NA,TRBJ2-1,TRBD1,TRBV5-1,TGCGCCAGCAGCTCGGGACAGGGTTTCAATGAGCAGTTCTTC,CASSSGQGFNEQFF
NA,TRBJ2-1,TRBD2,TRBV5-1,TGCGCCAGCAGCTCTGAGCGGGGGGCCTACAATGAGCAGTTCTTC,CASSSERGAYNEQFF
NA,TRBJ1-1,TRBD1,TRBV4-1,TGCGCCAGCAGCCAAGATCTGAGAAACAGGGGGCGATACACTGAAGCTTTCTTT,CASSQDLRNRGRYTEAFF
NA,TRBJ2-7,NA,TRBV5-4,TGTGCCAGCAGCCCCGGTTACGGCTCCTACGAGCAGTACTTC,CASSPGYGSYEQYF